The present T cell receptor (beta chain) was sequenced within a study of OX40 agonist ivuxolimab in advanced cancers. For context, the study as a whole: Ivuxolimab, which targeted the costimulatory receptor OX40 (CD134), was an agonistic, fully human IgG2 monoclonal antibody. Intravenous ivuxolimab was administered to patients every 2 weeks at six dose levels: 0.01, 0.1, 0.3, 1.5, 3 and 10 mg/kg. Of the approximately 50 patients in dose escalation, about 20 had hepatocellular carcinoma, some 15 had melanoma, 9 had renal cell carcinoma and 9 had head and neck cancer. In the dose-escalation cohort, 82.7% of patients were male, and the mean age was around 60 years, with a range of roughly 23 to 85. Prior anti-PD-1, anti-PD-L1 or anti-CTLA-4 therapy was permitted, and checkpoint inhibitors had been received by about two fifths of dose-escalation patients. Three dose-escalation patients achieved partial responses, one with hepatocellular carcinoma and two with cutaneous melanoma. Peripheral TCRbeta sequencing was intended to test whether TCR sequence diversity was altered and clonal T-cell expansion was caused by ivuxolimab. The paper reports the monotherapy dose-escalation portion (N of about 51 patients) of the phase I ivuxolimab trial.

As for this clone: This receptor's antigen is unknown. Base qualities are not at hand, and no much larger clone is one base apart.

The trial excluded patients who had a history of autoimmune disease or were on systemic immunosuppression. Peripheral blood for TCR sequencing was collected from all dose cohorts at baseline, on cycle 4 day 1, and on cycle 7 day 1. Samples were obtained from an open-label, multicenter, first-in-human phase I dose-escalation trial of ivuxolimab. The trial enrolled adults with locally advanced or metastatic head and neck squamous cell, hepatocellular, melanoma or renal cell carcinoma. Before TCR sequencing, CD4+ T cells and CD8+ T cells were sorted from peripheral blood as separate populations. CDR1 is given as LGHNA and CDR2 as YSLEER, both from the germline V gene. Including cysteine and phenylalanine, the CDR3 has 14 amino acids. Kept here is only the CDR3 DNA, which spans 42 bases and is read in frame from base 1. The junction shows trimming of 0 bases on V and 6 bases on J, plus 9 bases between the germline ends.

Broad study findings and their caveats: Low levels of normalized T-cell clonal expansion were also seen in some patients who did not respond. Partial responders in the 0.1-3.0 mg/kg groups had among the lowest normalized peripheral clonal expansion, especially among CD8+ T cells. Antigen specificity was not determined for the clonally expanded peripheral T cells. After ivuxolimab, expanded clones were on average more numerous among CD8+ T cells than among CD4+ T cells. At doses of 0.1 to 3.0 mg/kg, clonal expansion of both CD4+ and CD8+ blood T cells was observed from baseline to week 6.

To sequence the TCRbeta CDR3 region, genomic DNA was isolated from the sorted cells. The immunoSEQ Assay was used to sequence the TCRbeta CDR3 regions. Sourced from immuneACCESS, this table was stored by TCRdb with only in-frame sequences that have V and J called. A share of the clones is absent; for the studies checked, an unresolved V gene accounts for under half, and the remainder has no known explanation. The sample has about 95,000 clones on record, approximately 85% of them singletons. The ten most abundant clones make up less than 5% of the sample. The chain links TRBV4-3 with TRBJ2-1; the D gene is unclear. Specimen: CD4+ or CD8+ T cells sorted from blood, collected in a trial of the OX40 agonist ivuxolimab. This sequence was found in an adult with an advanced solid tumor such as melanoma, head and neck, liver or kidney cancer. The nucleotide sequence is given as TGCGCCAGCAGCCAAGATTTGTATGCCAATGAGCAGTTCTTC. It encodes CASSQDLYANEQFF.